This passage covers 10 T cell receptor beta chains from one sample sequenced in a study of blood T cell repertoires in COVID-19. Assay used: immunoSEQ multiplex PCR; TCRdb lists only in-frame clones, some missing. The sample yields around 130,000 clones, over 75% seen once. The material sequenced was peripheral blood. These receptors originate from a man aged 65 to 79 with active COVID-19.

The J gene is TRBJ1-1, the V gene TRBV5-4; the match to TRBD1 covers 9 bases. This CDR3 spans 15 amino acids. Trimming removed 2 bases from V and 4 bases from J; junction bases left unmatched: 6. The germline V gene has CDR1 SGHNT and CDR2 YYREEE (reference sequence). The CDR3 reads CASSFRQGGGTEAFF. CDR3 in DNA: TGTGCCAGCAGCTTTCGACAGGGGGGGGGCACTGAAGCTTTCTTT. Based on the CDR3 plus reference TRBV5-4 and TRBJ1-1, the full variable domain is ETGVTQSPTHLIKTRGQQVTLRCSSQSGHNTVSWYQQALGQGPQFIFQYYREEENGRGNFPPRFSGLQFPNYSSELNVNALELDDSALYLCASSFRQGGGTEAFFGQGTRLTVV.

V gene TRBV30 combines with J gene TRBJ1-4, with D maybe TRBD1 (5 bases). Between the trimmed V and J ends, which lost 3 bases and 8 bases, there was a span of 16 bases. The CDR3 totals 14 residues. The germline V gene has CDR1 GTSNPN and CDR2 SVGIG (reference sequence). CDR3 sequence reads: CAWRRTDTVEKLFF. The CDR3 region has the DNA TGTGCCTGGAGACGAACGGACACCGTCGAAAAACTGTTTTTT.

The chain employs TRBV27 and TRBJ2-6, with TRBD1 identical over 8 bases. Germline V gene sequence: CDR1 MNHEY, CDR2 SMNVEV (reference sequence). J lost 2 bases, V lost 4 bases, and 13 bases had no gene match. This CDR3 comprises 19 residues. The CDR3 loop is CASSSIRDRWSPGANVLTF. The CDR3 DNA is TGTGCCAGCAGTTCAATTCGGGACAGGTGGTCTCCTGGGGCCAACGTCCTGACTTTC.

J is TRBJ1-1 and V is TRBV6-5, with 11 bases fitting TRBD1. The CDR3 is 15 residues long. Looked up from germline, CDR1 is MNHEY and CDR2 is SVGAGI. V shed 6 bases and J 4 bases; nucleotides not matched to a gene: 7. CDR3 residues: CASSAGQGAPTEAFF. CDR3 nucleotide sequence: TGTGCCAGCAGCGCCGGACAGGGGGCGCCCACTGAAGCTTTCTTT.

The chain carries TRBV7-8 and TRBJ2-1; D ambiguous. V lost 1 base, J lost 7 bases, and 11 bases lay in between. CDR3 size: 14 residues. Per germline, CDR1 SGHVS and CDR2 FQNEAQ. The CDR3 nucleotides are TGTGCCAGCAGCTTAGGGGCCATTAGTAATGAGCAGTTCTTC. It specifies CASSLGAISNEQFF.

The gene calls are TRBV16 and TRBJ2-3; 11 bases match TRBD2. CDR1 is KGHSY and CDR2 is FQNENV in the germline V gene. The CDR3 spans 18 residues. The ends lost 2 bases at V and 2 bases at J; junction bases unmatched: 9. Here the CDR3 reads CASSQTLAGGPFTDTQYF. The DNA of the CDR3 is TGTGCCAGCAGCCAAACCCTAGCGGGAGGCCCGTTCACAGATACGCAGTATTTT.

CDR3 region: CASSSVAASGANVLTF. The DNA for the CDR3 is TGTGCCAGCAGCTCCGTAGCGGCTTCTGGGGCCAACGTCCTGACTTTC. This chain links TRBV28 with TRBJ2-6; TRBD2 is a possible D gene (6 bases). The CDR3 covers 16 residues. Germline V gene data show CDR1 as MDHEN and CDR2 as SYDVKM. Trimming took 6 bases from V and 1 from J, leaving 13 bases between them.

The gene calls are TRBV7-9 and TRBJ2-2, with 8 positions matching TRBD1. Germline V gene sequence: CDR1 SEHNR, CDR2 FQNEAQ (reference sequence). V lost 4 bases, J lost 2 bases, and 3 bases stayed unmatched. The CDR3 covers 15 residues. This CDR3 reads CASSSGTGNTGELFF. As DNA, the CDR3 is TGTGCCAGCAGCTCCGGGACAGGAAACACCGGGGAGCTGTTTTTT.

The V and J genes are TRBV6-1 and TRBJ1-4, with 7 positions matching TRBD1. The germline V gene has CDR1 MNHNS and CDR2 SASEGT. The length of the CDR3 is 16 residues. Trimming cost V 2 bases and J 7 bases; bases outside gene matches: 10. The CDR3 loop reads CASSELRGQPREKLFF. CDR3 nucleotide sequence: TGTGCCAGCAGTGAACTGAGGGGACAGCCTCGTGAAAAACTGTTTTTT.

The chain employs TRBV6-5 and TRBJ2-5; D call uncertain. V lost 8 bases and J lost 7, with 17 bases in between. CDR3 size: 13 residues. Germline CDR1 MNHEY, CDR2 SVGAGI. This CDR3 is CASCQVQYGTQYF. The DNA for the CDR3 is TGTGCCAGCTGTCAGGTCCAGTACGGGACCCAGTACTTC.